The 8 T cell receptor beta chains reported below all come from one sample, sequenced in a study of cytomegalovirus exposure and HLA in healthy donors. In the PCR, 60 Vbeta and 13 Jbeta primers were used. TCRdb's table, derived via immunoSEQ multiplex PCR, lists solely in-frame clones and lacks some. The sample carries 150,000 to 200,000 clones, about 75% recorded once. Sequencing was performed on PBMCs. The receptors stem from a woman aged 50 to 60 in good health and CMV-seropositive.

The chain combines TRBV30 with TRBJ1-1; 10 bases match TRBD1. CDR3 length: 18 residues. Germline V gene sequence: CDR1 GTSNPN, CDR2 SVGIG (reference sequence). J gave up 1 base and V 2 bases, and 13 bases lay outside the gene matches. The CDR3 loop reads CAWSLTGGLSTRNTEAFF. CDR3 DNA: TGTGCCTGGAGTCTGACAGGGGGCCTTTCGACGCGGAACACTGAAGCTTTCTTT. Based on the CDR3 plus reference TRBV30 and TRBJ1-1, the full variable domain is SQTIHQWPATLVQPVGSPLSLECTVEGTSNPNLYWYRQAAGRGLQLLFYSVGIGQISSEVPQNLSASRPQDRQFILSSKKLLLSDSGFYLCAWSLTGGLSTRNTEAFFGQGTRLTVV.

The V call is TRBV6-5, the J call TRBJ2-5, with no clear D. The CDR3 spans 12 residues. The germline CDR1 and CDR2 sequences are MNHEY and SVGAGI. Trimming removed 4 bases from V and 5 bases from J, with 8 bases in between. CDR3 sequence reads: CASSFSGETQYF. The DNA for the CDR3 is TGTGCCAGCAGTTTTTCAGGCGAGACCCAGTACTTC.

The rearrangement joins TRBV7-9 to TRBJ2-5, with D uncertain. Germline V gene sequence: CDR1 SEHNR, CDR2 FQNEAQ (reference sequence). Trimming took off 2 bases at V and 5 bases at J, with 15 bases between the two ends. The CDR3 has 15 amino acids. The CDR3, as DNA: TGTGCCAGCAGCTTATCCGTCGGGTACGGGGAGACCCAGTACTTC. Its protein is CASSLSVGYGETQYF.

The chain carries TRBV4-2 and TRBJ1-5; D not certain. This CDR3 comprises 14 residues. The germline V gene encodes CDR1 LGHNA and CDR2 YNFKEQ. The V end was cut by 4 bases, the J end by 2 bases, with 9 bases between. The CDR3 DNA follows: TGTGCCAGCAGCCTCGAGCCCGGCAATCAGCCCCAGCATTTT. Its translation is CASSLEPGNQPQHF.

The V call is TRBV2, the J call TRBJ1-5; TRBD1 matches 10 bases. Losses at the gene ends were 8 bases for V and 2 bases for J; bases not matched to a gene: 6. The CDR3 sequence is 15 residues long. CDR1 is SNHLY and CDR2 is FYNNEI in the germline V gene. The CDR3 bases are TGTGCCAGCGTTCGGGACAGGGGCGGCAATCAGCCCCAGCATTTT. Translation: CASVRDRGGNQPQHF.

The V call is TRBV10-1, the J call TRBJ2-1; 7 bases are shared with TRBD1. The CDR3 extends over 14 amino acids. Germline CDR1 is WNHNN and CDR2 is SYGVQD (reference sequence). J was trimmed by 11 bases and V by 7 bases; bases with no gene match: 14. As DNA, the CDR3 is TGCGCCAGCACCCCCGAGGGAACAGGGGACAAGCAGTTCTTC. As protein: CASTPEGTGDKQFF.

The CDR3 nucleotides are TGTGCCTGGAGTCCAGGGGGAGGTGAAAAACTGTTTTTT. Protein product: CAWSPGGGEKLFF. The gene calls are TRBV30 and TRBJ1-4, with 7 nucleotides matching TRBD1. The V and J ends lost 2 bases and 7 bases, in that order; junction bases with no gene match: 4. Germline lookup yields CDR1 GTSNPN and CDR2 SVGIG (reference sequence). The CDR3 extends over 13 amino acids.

The gene calls are TRBV9 and TRBJ1-2; D gene uncertain. V was clipped by 0 bases and J by 5 bases, with 11 bases between them. The CDR3 totals 14 residues. Germline V gene data show CDR1 as SGDLS and CDR2 as YYNGEE. The CDR3 DNA is TGTGCCAGCAGCGTAGGGAAGATGACTTATGGCTACACCTTC. Translation: CASSVGKMTYGYTF.